These 3 T cell receptor beta chains were all obtained from the same sample, sequenced in a study of blood T cell repertoires in COVID-19. Profiled with immunoSEQ multiplex PCR; TCRdb holds only in-frame clones, not every one. This sample has 160,000 or so clones; 80% occur once, and the top ten carry 4.5% to 7.5%. The sample was PBMCs or T cells enriched from blood (not recorded which). The source is a man aged 35 to 55 who had recovered from COVID-19.

V is TRBV3-1 (or the pseudogene TRBV3-2) and J is TRBJ2-3; D remains ambiguous. The germline gives CDR1 LGHDT, CDR2 YNNKEL (reference sequence). The V gene lost 6 bases and the J gene lost 0 bases, with 13 bases spanning the gap. This CDR3 has 15 residues. The CDR3 here is CASSQLRTSTDTQYF. CDR3 DNA sequence: TGTGCCAGCAGTCAACTTCGAACTAGCACAGATACGCAGTATTTT.

This chain links TRBV7-6 with TRBJ2-2; TRBD2 agrees at 13 bases. The V gene end was trimmed by 5 bases and the J gene end by 3 bases; junction bases not matched to a gene: 9. Germline loops: CDR1 SGHVS, CDR2 FNYEAQ. CDR3 size: 18 residues. CDR3 in DNA: TGTGCCAGCAGCCCCTTCGGACTAGCGGGGGCAGACACCGGGGAGCTGTTTTTT. Its protein is CASSPFGLAGADTGELFF.

The chain recombines TRBV24-1 with TRBJ2-2; D possibly corresponds to TRBD1 (6 bases). Per the germline V gene, CDR1 is KGHDR and CDR2 is SFDVKD. The V gene lost 12 bases and the J gene lost 2 bases, with 12 bases spanning the gap. The CDR3 covers 13 residues. CDR3 region: CASQGDNTGELFF. The CDR3 DNA follows: TGTGCCTCACAGGGCGATAACACCGGGGAGCTGTTTTTT.